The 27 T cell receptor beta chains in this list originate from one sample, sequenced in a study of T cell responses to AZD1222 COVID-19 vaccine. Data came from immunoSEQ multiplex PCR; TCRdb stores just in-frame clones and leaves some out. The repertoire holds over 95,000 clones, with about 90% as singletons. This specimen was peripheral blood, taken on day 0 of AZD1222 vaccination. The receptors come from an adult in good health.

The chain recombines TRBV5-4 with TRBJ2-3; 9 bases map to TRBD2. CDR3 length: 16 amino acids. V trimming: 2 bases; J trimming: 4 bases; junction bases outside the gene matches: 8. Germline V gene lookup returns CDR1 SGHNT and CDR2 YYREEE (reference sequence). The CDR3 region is CASSFKAGGLADTQYF. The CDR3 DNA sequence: TGTGCCAGCAGCTTTAAAGCGGGAGGCCTCGCAGATACGCAGTATTTT.

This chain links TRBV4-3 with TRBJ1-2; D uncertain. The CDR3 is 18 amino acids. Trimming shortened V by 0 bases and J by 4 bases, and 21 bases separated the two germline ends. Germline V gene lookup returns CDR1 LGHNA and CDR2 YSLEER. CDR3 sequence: CASSQDNQPGWNAYGYTF. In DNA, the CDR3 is TGCGCCAGCAGCCAAGATAACCAACCTGGATGGAATGCCTATGGCTACACCTTC.

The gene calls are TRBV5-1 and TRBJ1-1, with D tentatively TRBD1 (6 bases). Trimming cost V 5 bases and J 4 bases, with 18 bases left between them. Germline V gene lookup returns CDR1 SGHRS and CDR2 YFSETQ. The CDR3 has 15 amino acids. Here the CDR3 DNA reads TGCGCCAGCAGAAATAAGGAGGGGGAATTCACTGAAGCTTTCTTT. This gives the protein CASRNKEGEFTEAFF. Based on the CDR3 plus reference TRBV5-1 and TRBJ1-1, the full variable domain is KAGVTQTPRYLIKTRGQQVTLSCSPISGHRSVSWYQQTPGQGLQFLFEYFSETQRNKGNFPGRFSGRQFSNSRSEMNVSTLELGDSALYLCASRNKEGEFTEAFFGQGTRLTVV.

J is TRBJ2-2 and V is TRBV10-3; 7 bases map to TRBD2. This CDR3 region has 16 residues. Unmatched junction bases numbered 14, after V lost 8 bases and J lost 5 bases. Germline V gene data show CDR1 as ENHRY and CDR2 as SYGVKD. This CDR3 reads CAIQKGAGPMTGELFF. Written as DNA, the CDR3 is TGTGCCATCCAAAAGGGAGCGGGGCCCATGACCGGGGAGCTGTTTTTT.

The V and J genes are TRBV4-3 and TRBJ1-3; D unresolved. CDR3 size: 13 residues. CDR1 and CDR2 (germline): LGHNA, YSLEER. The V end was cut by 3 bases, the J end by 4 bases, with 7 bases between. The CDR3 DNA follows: TGCGCCAGCAGCCAGACTCGGGGAAACACCATATATTTT. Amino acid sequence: CASSQTRGNTIYF.

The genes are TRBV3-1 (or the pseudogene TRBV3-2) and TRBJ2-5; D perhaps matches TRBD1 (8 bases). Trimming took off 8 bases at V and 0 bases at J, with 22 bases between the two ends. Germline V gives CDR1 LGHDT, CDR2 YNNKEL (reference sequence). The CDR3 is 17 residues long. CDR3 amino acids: CASPPLSQGGYQETQYF. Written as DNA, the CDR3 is TGTGCCAGCCCCCCACTCTCACAGGGGGGGTACCAAGAGACCCAGTACTTC.

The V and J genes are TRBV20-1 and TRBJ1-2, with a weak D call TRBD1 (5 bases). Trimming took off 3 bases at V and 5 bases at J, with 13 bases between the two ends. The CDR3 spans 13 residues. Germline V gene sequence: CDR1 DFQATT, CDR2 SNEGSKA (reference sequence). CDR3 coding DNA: TGCAGTGCTAGTGCACAGGAGCGTTATGGCTACACCTTC. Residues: CSASAQERYGYTF.

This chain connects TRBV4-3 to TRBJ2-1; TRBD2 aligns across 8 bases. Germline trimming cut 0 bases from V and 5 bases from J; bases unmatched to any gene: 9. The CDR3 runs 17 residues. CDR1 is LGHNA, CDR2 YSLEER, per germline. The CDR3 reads CASSQDFAGGLNNEQFF. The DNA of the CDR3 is TGCGCCAGCAGCCAAGATTTTGCGGGGGGCCTAAACAATGAGCAGTTCTTC.

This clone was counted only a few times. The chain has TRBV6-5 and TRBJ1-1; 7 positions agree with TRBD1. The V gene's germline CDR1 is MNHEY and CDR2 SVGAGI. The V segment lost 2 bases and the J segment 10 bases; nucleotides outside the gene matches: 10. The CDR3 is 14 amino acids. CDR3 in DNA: TGTGCCAGCAGTTACCAACAGGGGTTGTACGGAGCTTTCTTT. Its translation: CASSYQQGLYGAFF.

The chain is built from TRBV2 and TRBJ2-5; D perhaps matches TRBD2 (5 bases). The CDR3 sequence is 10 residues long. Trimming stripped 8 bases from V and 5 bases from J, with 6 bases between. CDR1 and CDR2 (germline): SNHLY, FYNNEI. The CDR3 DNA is TGTGCCAGCGGACTGGAGACCCAGTACTTC. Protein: CASGLETQYF.

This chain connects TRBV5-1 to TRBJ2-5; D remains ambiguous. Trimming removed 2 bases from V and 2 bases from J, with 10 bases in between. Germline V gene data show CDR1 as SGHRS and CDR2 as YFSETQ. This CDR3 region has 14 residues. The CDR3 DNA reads TGCGCCAGCAGCTTACCGACAAATCAAGAGACCCAGTACTTC. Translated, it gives CASSLPTNQETQYF.

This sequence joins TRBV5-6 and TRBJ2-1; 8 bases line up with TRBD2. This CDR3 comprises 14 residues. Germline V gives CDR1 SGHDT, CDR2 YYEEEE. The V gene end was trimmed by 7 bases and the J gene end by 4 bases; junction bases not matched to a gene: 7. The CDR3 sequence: CASLGTRGYNEQFF. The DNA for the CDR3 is TGTGCCAGCTTGGGGACTAGAGGGTACAATGAGCAGTTCTTC.

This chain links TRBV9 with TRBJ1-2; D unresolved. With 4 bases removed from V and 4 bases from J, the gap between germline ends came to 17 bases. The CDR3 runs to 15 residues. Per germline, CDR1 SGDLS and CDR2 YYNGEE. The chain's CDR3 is CASSPTEGLSYGYTF. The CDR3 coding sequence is TGTGCCAGCAGCCCCACGGAGGGTTTGAGCTATGGCTACACCTTC.

Here the CDR3 reads CASSVWTGNTEAFF. The CDR3 bases are TGTGCCAGTAGTGTCTGGACGGGGAACACTGAAGCTTTCTTT. This chain connects TRBV19 to TRBJ1-1; D is undetermined. Trimming stripped 5 bases from V and 1 base from J, with 11 bases between. Germline CDR1 is LNHDA and CDR2 is SQIVND (reference sequence). The CDR3 consists of 14 residues.

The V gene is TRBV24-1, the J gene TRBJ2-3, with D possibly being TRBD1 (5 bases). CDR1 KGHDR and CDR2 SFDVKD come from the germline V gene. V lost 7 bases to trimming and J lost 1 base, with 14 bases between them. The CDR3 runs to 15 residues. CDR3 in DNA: TGTGCCACCAGCGCAGGGAATTACGGCACAGATACGCAGTATTTT. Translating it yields CATSAGNYGTDTQYF.

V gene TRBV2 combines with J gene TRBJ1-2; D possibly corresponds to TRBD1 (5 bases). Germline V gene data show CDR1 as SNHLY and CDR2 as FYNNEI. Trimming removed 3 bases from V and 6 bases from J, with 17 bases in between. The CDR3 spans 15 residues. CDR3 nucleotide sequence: TGTGCCAGCAGTGATCCCCTAGGTCAGGGCCATGGCTACACCTTC. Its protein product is CASSDPLGQGHGYTF. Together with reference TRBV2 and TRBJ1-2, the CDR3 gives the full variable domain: EPEVTQTPSHQVTQMGQEVILRCVPISNHLYFYWYRQILGQKVEFLVSFYNNEISEKSEIFDDQFSVERPDGSNFTLKIRSTKLEDSAMYFCASSDPLGQGHGYTFGSGTRLTVV.

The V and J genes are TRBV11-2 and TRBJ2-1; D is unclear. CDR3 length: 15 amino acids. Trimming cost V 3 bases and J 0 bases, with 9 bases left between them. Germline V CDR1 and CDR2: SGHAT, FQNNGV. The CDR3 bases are TGTGCCAGCAGCTTGCGGCGGAGCTCCTACAATGAGCAGTTCTTC. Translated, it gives CASSLRRSSYNEQFF.

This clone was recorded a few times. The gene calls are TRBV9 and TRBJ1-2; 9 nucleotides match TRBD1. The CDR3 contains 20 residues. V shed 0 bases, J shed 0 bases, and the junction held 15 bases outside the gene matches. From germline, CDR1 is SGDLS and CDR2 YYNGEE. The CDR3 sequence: CASSVDWDRFRTGANYGYTF. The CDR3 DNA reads TGTGCCAGCAGCGTAGACTGGGACCGATTTAGGACAGGGGCTAACTATGGCTACACCTTC.

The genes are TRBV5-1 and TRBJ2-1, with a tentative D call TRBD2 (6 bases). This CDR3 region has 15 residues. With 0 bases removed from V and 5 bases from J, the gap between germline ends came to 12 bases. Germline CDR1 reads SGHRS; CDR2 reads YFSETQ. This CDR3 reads CASSLEGGNDNEQFF. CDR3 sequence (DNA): TGCGCCAGCAGCTTGGAAGGCGGGAACGACAATGAGCAGTTCTTC.

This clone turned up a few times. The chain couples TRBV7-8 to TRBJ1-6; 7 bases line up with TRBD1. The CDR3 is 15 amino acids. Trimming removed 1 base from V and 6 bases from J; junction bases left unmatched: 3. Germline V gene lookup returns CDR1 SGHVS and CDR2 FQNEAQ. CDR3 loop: CASSLDRGGNSPLHF. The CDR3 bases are TGTGCCAGCAGCTTAGACAGGGGTGGTAATTCACCCCTCCACTTT.

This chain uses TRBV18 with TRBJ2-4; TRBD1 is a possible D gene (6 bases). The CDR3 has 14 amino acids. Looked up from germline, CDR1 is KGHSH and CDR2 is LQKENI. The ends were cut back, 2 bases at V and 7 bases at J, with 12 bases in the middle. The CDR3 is CASSPEQGGNIQYF. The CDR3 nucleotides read TGTGCCAGCTCACCAGAACAGGGCGGGAACATTCAGTACTTC.

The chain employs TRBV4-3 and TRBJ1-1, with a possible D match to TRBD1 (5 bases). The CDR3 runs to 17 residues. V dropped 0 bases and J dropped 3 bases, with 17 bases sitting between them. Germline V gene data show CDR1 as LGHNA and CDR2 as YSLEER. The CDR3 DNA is TGCGCCAGCAGCCAAGACAGGGCAATTCATTCGGACACTGAAGCTTTCTTT. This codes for CASSQDRAIHSDTEAFF.

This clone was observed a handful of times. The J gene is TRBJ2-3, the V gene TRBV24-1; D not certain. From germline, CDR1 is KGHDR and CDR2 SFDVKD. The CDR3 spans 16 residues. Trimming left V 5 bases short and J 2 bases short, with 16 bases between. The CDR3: CATSGNSPIITDTQYF. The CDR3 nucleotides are TGTGCCACCAGTGGGAATTCCCCCATAATCACAGATACGCAGTATTTT.

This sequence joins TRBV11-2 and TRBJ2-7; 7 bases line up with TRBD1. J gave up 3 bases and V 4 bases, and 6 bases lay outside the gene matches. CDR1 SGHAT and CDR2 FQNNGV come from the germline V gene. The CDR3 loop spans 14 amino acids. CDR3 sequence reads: CASSSGTAFYEQYF. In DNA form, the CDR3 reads TGTGCCAGCAGCTCAGGGACAGCTTTCTACGAGCAGTACTTC.

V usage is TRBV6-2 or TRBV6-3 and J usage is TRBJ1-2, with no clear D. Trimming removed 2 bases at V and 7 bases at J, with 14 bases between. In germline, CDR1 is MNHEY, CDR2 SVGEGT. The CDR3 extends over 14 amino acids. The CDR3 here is CASSYPGQRGGYTF. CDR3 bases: TGTGCCAGCAGTTACCCCGGCCAGCGGGGTGGCTACACCTTC.

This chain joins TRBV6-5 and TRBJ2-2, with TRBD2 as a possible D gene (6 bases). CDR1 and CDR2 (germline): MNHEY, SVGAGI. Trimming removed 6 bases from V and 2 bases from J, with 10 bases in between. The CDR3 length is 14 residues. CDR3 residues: CASSRTTNTGELFF. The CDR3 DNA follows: TGTGCCAGCAGCAGGACTACTAACACCGGGGAGCTGTTTTTT.

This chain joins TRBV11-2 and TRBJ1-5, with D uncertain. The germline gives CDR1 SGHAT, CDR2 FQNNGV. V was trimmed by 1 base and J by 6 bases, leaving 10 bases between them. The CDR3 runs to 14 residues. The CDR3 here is CASSLGSRAQPQHF. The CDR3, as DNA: TGTGCCAGCAGCTTAGGGTCTCGGGCTCAGCCCCAGCATTTT. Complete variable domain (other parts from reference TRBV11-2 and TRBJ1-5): EAGVAQSPRYKIIEKRQSVAFWCNPISGHATLYWYQQILGQGPKLLIQFQNNGVVDDSQLPKDRFSAERLKGVDSTLKIQPAKLEDSAVYLCASSLGSRAQPQHFGDGTRLSIL.